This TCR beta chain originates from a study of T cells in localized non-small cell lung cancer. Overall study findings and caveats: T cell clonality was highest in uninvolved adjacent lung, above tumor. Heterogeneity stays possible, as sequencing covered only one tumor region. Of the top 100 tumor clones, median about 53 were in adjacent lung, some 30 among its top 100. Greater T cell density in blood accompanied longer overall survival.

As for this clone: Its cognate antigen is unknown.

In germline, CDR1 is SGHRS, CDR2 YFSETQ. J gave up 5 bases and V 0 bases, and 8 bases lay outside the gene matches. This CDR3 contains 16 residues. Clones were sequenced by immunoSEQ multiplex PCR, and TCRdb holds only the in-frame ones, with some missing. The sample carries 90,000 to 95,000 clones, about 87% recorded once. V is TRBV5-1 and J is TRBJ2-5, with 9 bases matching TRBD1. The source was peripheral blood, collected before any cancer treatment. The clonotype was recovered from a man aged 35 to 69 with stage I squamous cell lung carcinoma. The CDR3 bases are TGCGCCAGCAGCTTGGGAATACAGGGGGCGCGGGAGACCCAGTACTTC. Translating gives CASSLGIQGARETQYF.